Sequencing of this T cell receptor (beta chain) was carried out in a study of blood T cell repertoires in COVID-19. Turning to the study itself: Italy, Spain and the United States were the sources of the convalescent and acute COVID-19 samples. The cDNA or gDNA used as material had been derived from T cells, B-cell-depleted T cells, or PBMCs.

CDR3 length: 13 amino acids. Germline CDR1 is SNHLY and CDR2 is FYNNEI. The junction had 5 bases not matched to a gene; V was cut back by 6 bases and J by 5 bases. In the study's own analysis: Amplifying reference gene primers gave estimates of nucleated cell counts. Measured with immunoSEQ multiplex PCR; TCRdb has only the in-frame clones, and not every one. V, J and clone size were drawn from that table, and D and trimming were deduced from the DNA. The sample has over 200,000 clones; roughly 80% are singletons. The sequencing sample was made of peripheral blood. This sequence was found in a woman older than 75 with active or convalescent COVID-19. V is TRBV2 and J is TRBJ2-3; 7 positions agree with TRBD2. CDR3 nucleotides: TGTGCCAGCAGGATTACTAGCGTAGATACGCAGTATTTT. The encoded protein is CASRITSVDTQYF.